These T cell receptor beta chains were read from a single sample in a study of CD8 T cells in ankylosing spondylitis. MiXCR, run by TCRdb on the 5' RACE reads, gives a single entry per CDR3 protein. The repertoire holds 25,000 or so distinct CDR3 sequences, with 7.9% as singletons. Sequenced sample: blood. The receptors stem from a male donor with ankylosing spondylitis or in good health (not recorded which). Both conserved end residues are part of each CDR3. Fields, in order: D gene, clone size, V gene, J gene, CDR3 DNA, CDR3 protein. D genes are given only for firm matches. Where a row states a size, it is once, few, many or the class of an expanded clone; other rows omit it.

D gene: NA
clone size: few
V gene: TRBV7-3
J gene: TRBJ2-1
CDR3 DNA: TGTGCCAGCAGCACGGGAAGGAGGAATGAGCAGTTCTTC
CDR3 protein: CASSTGRRNEQFF

D gene: NA
clone size: NA
V gene: TRBV29-1
J gene: TRBJ2-1
CDR3 DNA: TGCAGCGCTCAGGGCGACTACAATGAGCAGTTCTTC
CDR3 protein: CSAQGDYNEQFF

D gene: NA
clone size: NA
V gene: TRBV14
J gene: TRBJ1-1
CDR3 DNA: TGTGCCAGCAGCCAATCGCGACTCTACGGCAAAGCTTTCTTT
CDR3 protein: CASSQSRLYGKAFF

D gene: NA
clone size: many
V gene: TRBV20-1
J gene: TRBJ1-1
CDR3 DNA: TGCAGTGCTGGGCTCAGCAACACTGAAGCTTTCTTT
CDR3 protein: CSAGLSNTEAFF

D gene: TRBD2
clone size: many
V gene: TRBV9
J gene: TRBJ2-7
CDR3 DNA: TGTGCCAGCAGCGTAGCGCCTAGCGGGAGCCCCGAGCAGTACTTC
CDR3 protein: CASSVAPSGSPEQYF

D gene: NA
clone size: NA
V gene: TRBV30
J gene: TRBJ2-5
CDR3 DNA: TGTGCCTGGAGTGTACTTGGAGGTGGGGAGACCCAGTACTTC
CDR3 protein: CAWSVLGGGETQYF

D gene: NA
clone size: few
V gene: TRBV6-5
J gene: TRBJ1-4
CDR3 DNA: TGTGCCAGCAGTTATTCTATTCCGGGGGGGACGTACGAAAAACTGTTTTTT
CDR3 protein: CASSYSIPGGTYEKLFF

D gene: NA
clone size: NA
V gene: TRBV28
J gene: TRBJ1-1
CDR3 DNA: TGTGCCAGCAGTTCTAGGGGACGGAAGAACCCTGAAGCTTTCTTT
CDR3 protein: CASSSRGRKNPEAFF

D gene: NA
clone size: NA
V gene: TRBV5-1
J gene: TRBJ1-1
CDR3 DNA: TGCGCCAGCAGCTCCTTACAGGGTACCGCTGAAGCTTTCTTT
CDR3 protein: CASSSLQGTAEAFF

D gene: TRBD2
clone size: few
V gene: TRBV20-1
J gene: TRBJ2-5
CDR3 DNA: TGCAGTGCTAGGGACAGGACTAGCGGTTTGGAGACCCAGTACTTC
CDR3 protein: CSARDRTSGLETQYF

D gene: NA
clone size: NA
V gene: TRBV7-2
J gene: TRBJ2-3
CDR3 DNA: TGTGCCAGCAGCCCTCCCCAAGGGAGGTCAGATACGCAGTATTTT
CDR3 protein: CASSPPQGRSDTQYF

D gene: NA
clone size: few
V gene: TRBV7-9
J gene: TRBJ1-5
CDR3 DNA: TGTGCCAGCAGTCTAGGGGGATTGGGGCCCCAGCATTTT
CDR3 protein: CASSLGGLGPQHF

D gene: TRBD1
clone size: NA
V gene: TRBV7-3
J gene: TRBJ1-6
CDR3 DNA: TGTGCCAGCAGCTTAGGGACAGGGGGCTCACCCCTCCACTTT
CDR3 protein: CASSLGTGGSPLHF

D gene: NA
clone size: few
V gene: TRBV4-1
J gene: TRBJ2-5
CDR3 DNA: TGCGCCAGCAGCCAAGGCAGGGCGTCGGAGACCCAGTACTTC
CDR3 protein: CASSQGRASETQYF

D gene: NA
clone size: NA
V gene: TRBV28
J gene: TRBJ2-2
CDR3 DNA: TGTGCCAGCAGTTTCGTAGGGGAGCTGTTTTTT
CDR3 protein: CASSFVGELFF

D gene: TRBD2
clone size: many
V gene: TRBV20-1
J gene: TRBJ2-5
CDR3 DNA: TGCAGTGCTAGAGAACCAATAGCGGGCCGTCAAGAGACCCAGTACTTC
CDR3 protein: CSAREPIAGRQETQYF

D gene: NA
clone size: few
V gene: TRBV15
J gene: TRBJ2-5
CDR3 DNA: TGTGCCACCAGCAGTCTGGGGGGACGTCGGGAGACCCAGTACTTC
CDR3 protein: CATSSLGGRRETQYF

D gene: NA
clone size: many
V gene: TRBV20-1
J gene: TRBJ2-3
CDR3 DNA: TGCAGTGCTGCCTCGGGACGACTCACAGATACGCAGTATTTT
CDR3 protein: CSAASGRLTDTQYF

D gene: TRBD1
clone size: few
V gene: TRBV2
J gene: TRBJ2-4
CDR3 DNA: TGTGCCAGCCGGCCGGGACAGGGGGAACTCTTAGCCAAAAACATTCAGTACTTC
CDR3 protein: CASRPGQGELLAKNIQYF

D gene: TRBD1
clone size: few
V gene: TRBV28
J gene: TRBJ1-1
CDR3 DNA: TGTGCCAGCAGCTCACAGGGGCTTGGATCTGAAGCTTTCTTT
CDR3 protein: CASSSQGLGSEAFF

D gene: NA
clone size: many
V gene: TRBV14
J gene: TRBJ1-1
CDR3 DNA: TGTGCCAGCAGCCAAGCCGAGAACACTGAAGCTTTCTTT
CDR3 protein: CASSQAENTEAFF

D gene: NA
clone size: many
V gene: TRBV12-3/TRBV12-4
J gene: TRBJ2-2
CDR3 DNA: TGTGCCAGCAGCTTACTTAACACCGGGGAGCTGTTTTTT
CDR3 protein: CASSLLNTGELFF

D gene: TRBD2
clone size: few
V gene: TRBV4-3
J gene: TRBJ2-2
CDR3 DNA: TGCGCCAGCAGCCACCCCTCGGGGGGGGTGAACACCGGGGAGCTGTTTTTT
CDR3 protein: CASSHPSGGVNTGELFF

D gene: NA
clone size: NA
V gene: TRBV28
J gene: TRBJ2-5
CDR3 DNA: TGTGCCAGCAGTTTTTCAGTCGGGACCCAGTACTTC
CDR3 protein: CASSFSVGTQYF

D gene: NA
clone size: many
V gene: TRBV28
J gene: TRBJ2-1
CDR3 DNA: TGTGCCAGCAGCTCTACCAAAAAGGGCCGGGGTGAGCAGTTCTTC
CDR3 protein: CASSSTKKGRGEQFF

D gene: NA
clone size: NA
V gene: TRBV3-1
J gene: TRBJ2-7
CDR3 DNA: TGTGCCAGCAGCCAAGTAGGCTACGAGCAGTACTTC
CDR3 protein: CASSQVGYEQYF

D gene: NA
clone size: NA
V gene: TRBV12-3/TRBV12-4
J gene: TRBJ2-3
CDR3 DNA: TGTGCCAGCAGTTTAGGAGGGGCGACAGATACGCAGTATTTT
CDR3 protein: CASSLGGATDTQYF

D gene: TRBD2
clone size: NA
V gene: TRBV7-2
J gene: TRBJ2-7
CDR3 DNA: TGTGCCAGCAGCTTATGGAATAGCGGGACCTCGGGCTACGAGCAGTACTTC
CDR3 protein: CASSLWNSGTSGYEQYF